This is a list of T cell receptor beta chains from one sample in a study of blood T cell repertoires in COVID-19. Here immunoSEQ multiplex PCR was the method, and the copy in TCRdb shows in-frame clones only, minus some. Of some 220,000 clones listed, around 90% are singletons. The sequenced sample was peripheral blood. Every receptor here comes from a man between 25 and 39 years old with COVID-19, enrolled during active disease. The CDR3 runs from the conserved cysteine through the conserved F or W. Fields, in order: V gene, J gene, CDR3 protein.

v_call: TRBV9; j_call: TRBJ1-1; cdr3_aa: CASSAGGITEAFF
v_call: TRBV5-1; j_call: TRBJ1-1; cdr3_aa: CASSSSRQSTEAFF
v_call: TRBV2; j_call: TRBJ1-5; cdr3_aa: CASSEAGVNQPQHF
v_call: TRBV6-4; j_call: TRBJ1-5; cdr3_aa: CASTPGQPNQPQHF
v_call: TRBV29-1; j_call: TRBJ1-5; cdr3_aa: CSVEESGGNQPQHF
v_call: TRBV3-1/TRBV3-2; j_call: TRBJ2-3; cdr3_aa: CASSPRGGGVLGTQYF
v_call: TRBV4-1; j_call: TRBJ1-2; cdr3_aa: CASSHGQGPGYGYTF
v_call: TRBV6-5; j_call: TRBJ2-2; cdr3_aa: CAVGPRELFF
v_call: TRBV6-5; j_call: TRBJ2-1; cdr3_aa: CASSYSSQGYNEQFF
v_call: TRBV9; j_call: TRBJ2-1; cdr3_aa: CASSVGLAGEGEQFF
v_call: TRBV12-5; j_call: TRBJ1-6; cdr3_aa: CASAPGVSYNSPLHF
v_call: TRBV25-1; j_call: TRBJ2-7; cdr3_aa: CASSEGDREYEQYF
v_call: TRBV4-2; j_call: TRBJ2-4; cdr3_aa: CASSQGEGAKNIQYF
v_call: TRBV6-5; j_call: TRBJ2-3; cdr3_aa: CASRADTDTQYF
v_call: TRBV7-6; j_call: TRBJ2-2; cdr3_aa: CASSLNWVGVTGELFF
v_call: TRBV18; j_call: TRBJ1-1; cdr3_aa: CASSPMQGSTEAFF
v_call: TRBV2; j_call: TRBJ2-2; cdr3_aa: CASSVHNTGELFF
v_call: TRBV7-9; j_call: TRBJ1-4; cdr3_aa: CASSLAAGPNEKLFF
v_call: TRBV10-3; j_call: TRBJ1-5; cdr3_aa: CAVSIDQPQHF
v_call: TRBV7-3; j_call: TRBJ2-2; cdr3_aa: CASSLQGAKNTGELFF
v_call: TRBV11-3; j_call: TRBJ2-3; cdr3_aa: CASSRRGGRDTQYF
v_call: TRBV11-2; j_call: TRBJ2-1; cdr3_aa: CASSWLAGGSYNEQFF
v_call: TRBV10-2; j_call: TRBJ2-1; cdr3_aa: CASSSTGNEQFF
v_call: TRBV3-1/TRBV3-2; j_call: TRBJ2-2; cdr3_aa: CASSLLANTGELFF
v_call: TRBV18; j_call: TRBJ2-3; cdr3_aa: CASSLRRASTDTQYF
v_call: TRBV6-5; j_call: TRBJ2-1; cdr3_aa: CASRAGGRRSNEQFF
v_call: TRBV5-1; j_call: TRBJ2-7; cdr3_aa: CASSLIQAAGEQYF
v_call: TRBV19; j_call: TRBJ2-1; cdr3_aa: CASSWRGGINNEQFF
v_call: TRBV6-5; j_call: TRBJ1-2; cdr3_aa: CASSGQGYGYTF
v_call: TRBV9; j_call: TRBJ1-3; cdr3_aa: CASSDQQGGNTIYF
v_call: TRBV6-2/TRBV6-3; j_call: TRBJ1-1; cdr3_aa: CASSLTGTKTEAFF
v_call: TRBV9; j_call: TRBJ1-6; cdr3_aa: CASSALEVSPLHF
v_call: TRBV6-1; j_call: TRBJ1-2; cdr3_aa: CASSEGQGYDGYTF
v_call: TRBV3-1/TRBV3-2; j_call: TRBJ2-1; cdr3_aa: CASSQDLVPYNEQFF
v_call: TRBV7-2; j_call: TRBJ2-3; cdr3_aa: CASSLVWTSVDTQYF
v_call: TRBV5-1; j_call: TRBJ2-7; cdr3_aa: CASSAGGVTYEQYF
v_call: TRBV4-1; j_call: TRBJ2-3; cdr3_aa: CASSNLAGAGDTQYF
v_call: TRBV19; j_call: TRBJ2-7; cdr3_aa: CASSGWGREQYF
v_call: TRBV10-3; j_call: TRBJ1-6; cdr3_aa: CAIQGGDNSPLHF
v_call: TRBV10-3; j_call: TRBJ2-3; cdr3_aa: CAINSRGTGVGPDTQYF
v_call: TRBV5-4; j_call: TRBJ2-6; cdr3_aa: CASSLELGAPGANVLTF
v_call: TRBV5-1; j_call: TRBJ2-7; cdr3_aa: CASSPGTVSYEQYF
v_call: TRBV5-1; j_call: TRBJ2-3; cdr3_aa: CASSLGLAGETDTQYF
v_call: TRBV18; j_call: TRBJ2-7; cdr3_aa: CASSPDLEEQYF
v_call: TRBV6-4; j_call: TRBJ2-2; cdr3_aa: CASSDRTTGELFF
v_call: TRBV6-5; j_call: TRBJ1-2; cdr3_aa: CASSYSGTSLTYGYTF
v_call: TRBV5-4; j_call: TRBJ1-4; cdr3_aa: CASSLGTGGREKLFF
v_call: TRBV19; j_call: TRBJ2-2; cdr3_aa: CASIVGTGDTGELFF
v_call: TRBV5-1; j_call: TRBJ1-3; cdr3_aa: CASSWGGSGPGNTIYF
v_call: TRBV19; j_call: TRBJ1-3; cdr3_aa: CASRGTGTGNTIYF